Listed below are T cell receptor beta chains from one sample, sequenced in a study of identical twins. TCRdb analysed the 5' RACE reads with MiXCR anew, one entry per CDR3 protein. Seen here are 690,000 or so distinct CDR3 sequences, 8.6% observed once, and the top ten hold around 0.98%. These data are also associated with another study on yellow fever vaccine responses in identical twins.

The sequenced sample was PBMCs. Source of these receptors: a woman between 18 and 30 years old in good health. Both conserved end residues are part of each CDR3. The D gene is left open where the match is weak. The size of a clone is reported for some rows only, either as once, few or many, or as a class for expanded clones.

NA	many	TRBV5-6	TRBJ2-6	TGTGCCAGCAGCTTGACGGGCTCTGGGGCCAACGTCCTGACTTTC	CASSLTGSGANVLTF
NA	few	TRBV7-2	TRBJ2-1	TGTGCCAGCAGCCCGCCCGGAGGGGGACGGAACAATGAGCAGTTCTTC	CASSPPGGGRNNEQFF
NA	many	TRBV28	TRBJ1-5	TGTGCCAGCACCCTTATTAAGAATCAGCCCCAGCATTTT	CASTLIKNQPQHF
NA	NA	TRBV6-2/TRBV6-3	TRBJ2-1	TGTGCCAGCAGTCACCCCGGGGAACTCAACTACAATGAGCAGTTCTTC	CASSHPGELNYNEQFF
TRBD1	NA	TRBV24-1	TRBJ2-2	TGTGCCACCAGGGGCCGGGACAGGGTGTTGTCGGATAACACCGGGGAGCTGTTTTTT	CATRGRDRVLSDNTGELFF
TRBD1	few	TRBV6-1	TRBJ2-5	TGTGCCAGCAGTCTCCGGACAGGAGGTCAAGAGACCCAGTACTTC	CASSLRTGGQETQYF
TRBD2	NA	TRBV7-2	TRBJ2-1	TGTGCCAGCAGCTTAGATCTAGCGGCTTACAATGAGCAGTTCTTC	CASSLDLAAYNEQFF
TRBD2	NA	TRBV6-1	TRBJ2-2	TGTGCCACCCAGACTAGCGGGGGAGGCGGGGAGCTGTTTTTT	CATQTSGGGGELFF
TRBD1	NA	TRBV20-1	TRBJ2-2	TGCAGTGCTAGGCGTACAGGGGAAGGCACCGGGGAGCTGTTTTTT	CSARRTGEGTGELFF
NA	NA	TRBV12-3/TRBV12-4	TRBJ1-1	TGTGCCAGCAGTTTATGGGACGATGGGGCTGAAGCTTTCTTT	CASSLWDDGAEAFF
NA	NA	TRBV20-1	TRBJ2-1	TGCAGTGCTAGAGATTGGTTGGGTGAGCAGTTCTTC	CSARDWLGEQFF
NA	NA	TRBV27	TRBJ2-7	TGTGCCAGCAGTCCCTTACATGCCCCCTCCTACGAGCAGTACTTC	CASSPLHAPSYEQYF
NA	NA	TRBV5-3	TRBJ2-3	TGTGCCAGAAGCTTGGTTCGGGCCCTCACAGATACGCAGTATTTT	CARSLVRALTDTQYF
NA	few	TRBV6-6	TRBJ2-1	TGTGCCAGCAGTTCGGAAAGAGGCGAGCAGTTCTTC	CASSSERGEQFF
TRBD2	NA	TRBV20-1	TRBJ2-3	TGCAGTGCTAGCCCTGGACTAGCGGGGGCCCCTACGCAGTATTTT	CSASPGLAGAPTQYF
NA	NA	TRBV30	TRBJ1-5	TGTGCCTGGAGTGCGGGATACAATCAGCCCCAGCATTTT	CAWSAGYNQPQHF
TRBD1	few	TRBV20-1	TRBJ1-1	TGCAGTGCTAGGCGGACAGGGACGGGCACTGAAGCTTTCTTT	CSARRTGTGTEAFF
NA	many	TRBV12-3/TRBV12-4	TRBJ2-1	TGTGCCAGCAGTTTAAGTAGGATCAGCCTGTTCTTC	CASSLSRISLFF
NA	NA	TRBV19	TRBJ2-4	TGTGCCAGTAGGCAGGACTTGGGGGCCAAAAACATTCAGTACTTC	CASRQDLGAKNIQYF
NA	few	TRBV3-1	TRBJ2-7	TGTGCCAGCAGCCAAGATTGGTCAGGGGACTACGAGCAGTACTTC	CASSQDWSGDYEQYF
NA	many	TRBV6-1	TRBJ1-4	TGTGCCAGCACCCCGATGAGGGGTGGGGAAAAACTGTTTTTT	CASTPMRGGEKLFF
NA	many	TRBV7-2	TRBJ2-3	TGTGCCAGCAGCTTACGTCCGGGAGATACGCAGTATTTT	CASSLRPGDTQYF
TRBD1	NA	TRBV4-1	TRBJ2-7	TGCGCCAGCAGCCGCCGGACAGGTTTCTCCTACGAGCAGTACTTC	CASSRRTGFSYEQYF
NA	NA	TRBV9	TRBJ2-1	TGTGCCAGCGGCGTAGATGAGGTGGTGAATGAGCAGTTCTTC	CASGVDEVVNEQFF
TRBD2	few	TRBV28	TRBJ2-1	TGTGCCAGCCAGAAGGCGGGAGGGCCTTCGGGTGAGCAGTTCTTC	CASQKAGGPSGEQFF
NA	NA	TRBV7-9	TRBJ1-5	TGTGCCAGCAGCTCCGGGACTAGGGATCAGCCCCAGCATTTT	CASSSGTRDQPQHF
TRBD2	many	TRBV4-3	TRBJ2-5	TGCGCCAGCAGCCAAGATAGGACTAGCGGGAGTGGTGGGACCCAGTACTTC	CASSQDRTSGSGGTQYF
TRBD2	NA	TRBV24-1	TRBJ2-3	TGTGCCACCAGCCCGACTAGCGGGAGGGCCTTGGATACGCAGTATTTT	CATSPTSGRALDTQYF
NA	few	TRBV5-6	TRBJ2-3	TGTGCCAGCAGCTTGGCAGGGACACACACAGATACGCAGTATTTT	CASSLAGTHTDTQYF
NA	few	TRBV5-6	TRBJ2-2	TGTGCCAGCAGCTCGGCTAGGGACGGGAACACCGGGGAGCTGTTTTTT	CASSSARDGNTGELFF
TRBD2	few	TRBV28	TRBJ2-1	TGTGCCAGCAGTGAGACAAGCGGGGGGCCTAGGAATGAGCAGTTCTTC	CASSETSGGPRNEQFF
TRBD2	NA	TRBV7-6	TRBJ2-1	TGTGCCAGCAGATTTGGACTAGTCTACAATGAGCAGTTCTTC	CASRFGLVYNEQFF
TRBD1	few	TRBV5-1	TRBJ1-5	TGCGCCAGCAGCGACGGGCAGGGGGCCAATCAGCCCCAGCATTTT	CASSDGQGANQPQHF
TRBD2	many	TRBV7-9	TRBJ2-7	TGTGCCAGCAGCTTAGCGCAAGAGCGGGGGCAGTACTTC	CASSLAQERGQYF
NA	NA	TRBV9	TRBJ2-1	TGTGCCAGCAGCGTAGAGGGCAGATACAATGAGCAGTTCTTC	CASSVEGRYNEQFF
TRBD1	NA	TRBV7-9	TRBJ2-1	TGTGCCAGCAGCTTCCGGGACAGGGTTTACAATGAGCAGTTCTTC	CASSFRDRVYNEQFF
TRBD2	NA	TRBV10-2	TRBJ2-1	TGCGCCAGCAGTGCGGGACTAGAAGTTTACAATGAGCAGTTCTTC	CASSAGLEVYNEQFF
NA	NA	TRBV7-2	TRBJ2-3	TGTGCCAGCAGCCCAAACCAGAGGGCCACGCAGTATTTT	CASSPNQRATQYF
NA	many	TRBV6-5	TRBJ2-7	TGTGCCAGCAGTTACTCCCCGGACAGCTCCTACGAGCAGTACTTC	CASSYSPDSSYEQYF
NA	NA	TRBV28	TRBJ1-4	TGTGCCAGCAGTTCCTCTTTAGGGAGCGCTAATGAAAAACTGTTTTTT	CASSSSLGSANEKLFF
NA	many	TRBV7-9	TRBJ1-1	TGTGCCAGCAGGGCAGGGGTCGGTAACACTGAAGCTTTCTTT	CASRAGVGNTEAFF
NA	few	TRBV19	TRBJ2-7	TGTGCCAGTAGTACCTCAGGGGTTCTCTACGAGCAGTACTTC	CASSTSGVLYEQYF
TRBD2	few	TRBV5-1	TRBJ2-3	TGCGCCAGCTCAATGGTAGGGGCGGGAGGCAGAGATACGCAGTATTTT	CASSMVGAGGRDTQYF
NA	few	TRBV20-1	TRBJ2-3	TGCAGTGCTAGACCCCTAGTAGATACGCAGTATTTT	CSARPLVDTQYF
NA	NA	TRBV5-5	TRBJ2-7	TGTGCCAGCAGTTTTACCCTCGGCGAGCAGTACTTC	CASSFTLGEQYF
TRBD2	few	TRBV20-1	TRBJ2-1	TGCAGTGCTAGACTAGCGGGGCGGAGCTCCTACAATGAGCAGTTCTTC	CSARLAGRSSYNEQFF
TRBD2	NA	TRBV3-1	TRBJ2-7	TGTGCCAGCTCCAAACCGGGACTAGCGGGGTACGAGCAGTACTTC	CASSKPGLAGYEQYF
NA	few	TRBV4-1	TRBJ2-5	TGCGCCAGCAGCCAAGATCCCACTATTGTCGGGACCCAGTACTTC	CASSQDPTIVGTQYF
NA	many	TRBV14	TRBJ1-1	TGTGCCAGCAGCCAAGTTAGGGGGATGGGTGCTTTCTTT	CASSQVRGMGAFF
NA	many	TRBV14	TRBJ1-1	TGTGCCAGCAGCCAACCACCCTATGCTTTCTTT	CASSQPPYAFF
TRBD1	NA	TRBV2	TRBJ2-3	TGTGCCAGAGAGAAACTCCGGGACAGGGGGACAGATACGCAGTATTTT	CAREKLRDRGTDTQYF
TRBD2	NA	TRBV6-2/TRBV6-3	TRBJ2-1	TGTGCCAGCAGTTACTCGATAGCTAGCGGATCCTACAATGAGCAGTTCTTC	CASSYSIASGSYNEQFF
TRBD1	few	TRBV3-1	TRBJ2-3	TGTGCCAGCAGCCAGGGGGACAGGGTGGGCACAGATACGCAGTATTTT	CASSQGDRVGTDTQYF
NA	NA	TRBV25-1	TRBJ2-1	TGTGCCAGCAGTGACCTAACGGATGAGCAGTTCTTC	CASSDLTDEQFF
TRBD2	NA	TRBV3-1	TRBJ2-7	TGTGCCAGCAGCCGGGGGGGGGACTCCACCTACGAGCAGTACTTC	CASSRGGDSTYEQYF